These 26 T cell receptor beta chains came from one sample sequenced in a study of blood T cell repertoires in COVID-19. Sequencing used immunoSEQ multiplex PCR; TCRdb keeps in-frame clones, though not all of them. The sample includes under 5,000 clones, about 72% of them seen just once. The sample consisted of peripheral blood. These receptors were collected from a human donor with active or convalescent COVID-19. The donor label of this sample is uncertain.

The chain combines TRBV3-1 (or the pseudogene TRBV3-2) with TRBJ2-7; TRBD2 is a possible D gene (5 bases). With 0 bases removed from V and 8 bases from J, the gap between germline ends came to 14 bases. From germline, CDR1 is LGHDT and CDR2 YNNKEL (reference sequence). The CDR3 covers 14 residues. CDR3 nucleotides: TGTGCCAGCAGCCAAGATGCAGCGGTCGGCCAGCAGTACTTC. This sequence encodes CASSQDAAVGQQYF.

The chain uses TRBV5-1 and TRBJ2-1, with TRBD2 matching over 12 bases. Trimming at V came to 4 bases and at J to 7 bases, leaving 12 bases not matched to a gene. CDR1 SGHRS and CDR2 YFSETQ come from the germline V gene. The CDR3 has 17 amino acids. The CDR3 protein is CASSDPRLAGVNNEQFF. DNA of the CDR3: TGCGCCAGCAGCGATCCCCGACTAGCGGGAGTTAATAATGAGCAGTTCTTC.

The chain recombines TRBV7-8 with TRBJ2-7; D is ambiguous. V was pared by 1 base and J by 2 bases, with 12 bases between. This CDR3 is built from 15 residues. Germline CDR1 SGHVS, CDR2 FQNEAQ. The CDR3 DNA sequence: TGTGCCAGCAGCTTAGAGTACGGTCCCACCTACGAGCAGTACTTC. Translated: CASSLEYGPTYEQYF. Full variable domain (missing parts from reference TRBV7-8 and TRBJ2-7): GAGVSQSPRYKVAKRGQDVALRCDPISGHVSLFWYQQALGQGPEFLTYFQNEAQLDKSGLPSDRFFAERPEGSVSTLKIQRTQQEDSAVYLCASSLEYGPTYEQYFGPGTRLTVT.

This chain uses TRBV7-2 with TRBJ1-4; D ambiguous. The V end was cut by 3 bases, the J end by 2 bases, with 10 bases between. This CDR3 comprises 15 residues. Germline V CDR1 and CDR2: SGHTA, FQGNSA. The CDR3 coding sequence is TGTGCCAGCAGCTTGACTCCCTTTACTAATGAAAAACTGTTTTTT. Translating gives CASSLTPFTNEKLFF.

The chain employs TRBV7-9 and TRBJ1-2, with D unclear. The length of the CDR3 is 13 residues. Germline V CDR1 and CDR2: SEHNR, FQNEAQ (reference sequence). V lost 6 bases to trimming and J lost 6 bases, with 14 bases between them. Here the CDR3 reads CASSRTVENGYTF. The CDR3 region has the DNA TGTGCCAGCAGTCGGACTGTGGAAAATGGCTACACCTTC. Full variable domain (missing parts from reference TRBV7-9 and TRBJ1-2): DTGVSQNPRHKITKRGQNVTFRCDPISEHNRLYWYRQTLGQGPEFLTYFQNEAQLEKSRLLSDRFSAERPKGSFSTLEIQRTEQGDSAMYLCASSRTVENGYTFGSGTRLTVV.

The chain couples TRBV9 to TRBJ2-2; possible D gene TRBD1, 6 bases. Between the trimmed V and J ends, which lost 1 base and 8 bases, there was a span of 12 bases. Germline V lookup: CDR1 SGDLS, CDR2 YYNGEE. The CDR3 extends over 14 amino acids. CDR3 amino acids: CASSVTGGQGELFF. The CDR3 region has the DNA TGTGCCAGCAGCGTAACTGGGGGCCAGGGGGAGCTGTTTTTT. The full variable domain, in which reference TRBV9 and TRBJ2-2 provide the parts outside the CDR3, is DSGVTQTPKHLITATGQRVTLRCSPRSGDLSVYWYQQSLDQGLQFLIQYYNGEERAKGNILERFSAQQFPDLHSELNLSSLELGDSALYFCASSVTGGQGELFFGEGSRLTVL.

This clone occurred once. This sequence joins TRBV6-5 and TRBJ1-1; D is perhaps TRBD1 (5 bases). The CDR3 loop spans 15 amino acids. Looked up from germline, CDR1 is MNHEY and CDR2 is SVGAGI. With 6 bases removed from V and 6 bases from J, the gap between germline ends came to 20 bases. The chain's CDR3 is CASSNGGGRMAEAFF. The CDR3 DNA follows: TGTGCCAGCAGCAACGGGGGAGGTAGGATGGCTGAAGCTTTCTTT.

The chain recombines TRBV30 with TRBJ2-1; D possibly corresponds to TRBD2 (6 bases). The CDR3 length is 13 residues. Trimming cost V 4 bases and J 3 bases, with 10 bases left between them. Germline values: CDR1 GTSNPN, CDR2 SVGIG (reference sequence). CDR3 DNA: TGTGCCTGGAAGAGGGGACTCTACAATGAGCAGTTCTTC. Translating gives CAWKRGLYNEQFF.

The CDR3 DNA reads TGTGCCAGCAGCTTAGCCGGACTAGCGGGAGACGAGCAGTTCTTC. Translating it yields CASSLAGLAGDEQFF. The chain has TRBV7-8 and TRBJ2-1, with 13 bases matching TRBD2. This CDR3 has 15 amino acids. V was pared by 0 bases and J by 10 bases, with 3 bases of the junction left unmatched. Germline CDR1 and CDR2: SGHVS and FQNEAQ.

By sample fraction, this clone is large. This rearrangement joins TRBV5-5 to TRBJ2-7; 11 bases fit TRBD2. Unmatched junction bases numbered 9, after V lost 1 base and J lost 0 bases. Germline lookup yields CDR1 SGHKS and CDR2 YYEKEE (reference sequence). The length of the CDR3 is 18 residues. In nucleotides, the CDR3 is TGTGCCAGCAGCTTGTCACTAGCGGGAGAGTCTTACTCCTACGAGCAGTACTTC. This encodes CASSLSLAGESYSYEQYF.

The chain couples TRBV7-9 to TRBJ2-2; a possible D gene is TRBD1 (7 bases). Trimming shortened V by 7 bases and J by 4 bases, and 10 bases separated the two germline ends. Germline lookup yields CDR1 SEHNR and CDR2 FQNEAQ (reference sequence). This CDR3 spans 13 amino acids. DNA for the CDR3: TGTGCCAGCAACAGGGGAGGCACCGGGGAGCTGTTTTTT. Amino acid sequence: CASNRGGTGELFF.

This rearrangement joins TRBV3-1 (or the pseudogene TRBV3-2) to TRBJ2-1; TRBD1 might be the D (8 bases). The CDR3 has 19 amino acids. Looked up from germline, CDR1 is LGHDT and CDR2 is YNNKEL (reference sequence). Trimming removed 4 bases from V and 3 bases from J, with 25 bases in between. CDR3 in amino acids: CASSLRTGRAGRGYNEQFF. The CDR3 DNA is TGTGCCAGCAGCCTACGGACAGGGAGAGCGGGAAGGGGCTACAATGAGCAGTTCTTC.

The gene calls are TRBV6-2 or TRBV6-3 and TRBJ2-5; 8 positions match TRBD2. Trimming took 5 bases from V and 4 from J; bases not matched to a gene: 12. Germline CDR1 MNHEY, CDR2 SVGEGT. This CDR3 has 16 residues. In DNA form, the CDR3 reads TGTGCCAGCAGTCCCGGTGGCAGCGGGAGATTAGAGACCCAGTACTTC. Translated, it gives CASSPGGSGRLETQYF.

This clone is large in the sample. The V and J genes are TRBV2 and TRBJ2-5; 11 nucleotides line up with TRBD1. In germline, CDR1 is SNHLY, CDR2 FYNNEI. Trimming removed 8 bases from V and 5 bases from J; junction bases left unmatched: 10. This CDR3 is built from 15 residues. CDR3 residues: CASEEDRGQSETQYF. Written as DNA, the CDR3 is TGTGCCAGCGAAGAGGACAGGGGGCAATCTGAGACCCAGTACTTC.

The chain couples TRBV3-1 (or the pseudogene TRBV3-2) to TRBJ2-6; D unclear. CDR1 and CDR2 (germline): LGHDT, YNNKEL (reference sequence). The CDR3 contains 17 residues. V lost 4 bases, J lost 0 bases, and 13 bases lay in between. In DNA, the CDR3 is TGTGCCAGCAGCCCCACTACCCCTTACTCTGGGGCCAACGTCCTGACTTTC. Translated: CASSPTTPYSGANVLTF.

The genes are TRBV7-8 and TRBJ2-3, with 7 bases fitting TRBD2. Germline trimming cut 6 bases from V and 6 bases from J; bases unmatched to any gene: 12. Germline CDR1 reads SGHVS; CDR2 reads FQNEAQ. This CDR3 spans 15 amino acids. The CDR3 sequence: CASSPRSIGGDTQYF. CDR3 nucleotides: TGTGCCAGCAGTCCCCGGTCTATCGGGGGGGATACGCAGTATTTT.

This clone was counted once. The chain employs TRBV12-3 or TRBV12-4 and TRBJ2-7; 9 nucleotides agree with TRBD2. After removal of 5 bases from V and 6 bases from J, the junction contained 5 bases not matched to a gene. The CDR3 is 13 amino acids. The CDR3 bases are TGTGCCAGCAGTCCCCTTAGCGGGGGCGAGCAGTACTTC. It specifies CASSPLSGGEQYF.

V usage is TRBV9 and J usage is TRBJ1-2, with 7 positions matching TRBD1. Trimming cost V 4 bases and J 2 bases; bases outside gene matches: 8. Germline CDR1 is SGDLS and CDR2 is YYNGEE. CDR3 length equals 15 residues. Written as DNA, the CDR3 is TGTGCCAGCAGCACCCAGGACAGGATGAACTATGGCTACACCTTC. Amino acids: CASSTQDRMNYGYTF.

This clone occurred once. In DNA, the CDR3 is TGTGCCAGCAGTCTTATAGCGGGAGGGAGGTACAATGAGCAGTTCTTC. It yields the protein CASSLIAGGRYNEQFF. The V call is TRBV27, the J call TRBJ2-1; TRBD2 agrees at 11 bases. The junction had 7 bases not matched to a gene; V was cut back by 5 bases and J by 4 bases. This CDR3 comprises 16 residues. The V gene's germline CDR1 is MNHEY and CDR2 SMNVEV (reference sequence).

The chain is built from TRBV6-2 or TRBV6-3 and TRBJ2-5; 8 positions agree with TRBD2. Germline CDR1 MNHEY, CDR2 SVGEGT. V lost 6 bases, J lost 5 bases, and 17 bases stayed unmatched. The CDR3 covers 17 residues. CDR3 residues: CASSSPRAGGVSETQYF. The CDR3 DNA reads TGTGCCAGCAGCAGCCCCCGGGCGGGAGGAGTGTCGGAGACCCAGTACTTC.

The rearrangement uses TRBV5-4 and TRBJ2-5, with 8 bases identical to TRBD2. Trimming took 1 base from V and 4 from J; bases not matched to a gene: 6. There are 15 residues in the CDR3. Germline V gene sequence: CDR1 SGHNT, CDR2 YYREEE (reference sequence). CDR3 sequence (DNA): TGTGCCAGCAGCTTGTGGGCGACTAGCGCAGAGACCCAGTACTTC. Translated, it gives CASSLWATSAETQYF. Based on the CDR3 plus reference TRBV5-4 and TRBJ2-5, the full variable domain is ETGVTQSPTHLIKTRGQQVTLRCSSQSGHNTVSWYQQALGQGPQFIFQYYREEENGRGNFPPRFSGLQFPNYSSELNVNALELDDSALYLCASSLWATSAETQYFGPGTRLLVL.

This chain joins TRBV2 and TRBJ2-5, with D possibly TRBD2 on 5 matching bases. The germline V gene has CDR1 SNHLY and CDR2 FYNNEI. The CDR3 loop spans 13 amino acids. Trimming removed 7 bases from V and 1 base from J, with 10 bases in between. This CDR3 is CASKRWAQETQYF. DNA of the CDR3: TGTGCCAGCAAGCGGTGGGCCCAAGAGACCCAGTACTTC.

The chain uses TRBV14 and TRBJ2-3, with TRBD1 matching 7 bases. Germline CDR1 is SGHDN and CDR2 is FVKESK. The CDR3 runs 13 residues. V shed 5 bases and J 8 bases; nucleotides not matched to a gene: 7. The CDR3 here is CASSINRGSTQYF. CDR3 nucleotides: TGTGCCAGCAGCATAAACAGGGGATCTACGCAGTATTTT.

V gene TRBV9 combines with J gene TRBJ2-5; D is perhaps TRBD2 (6 bases). The germline V and J ends were trimmed by 2 bases and 2 bases, with 10 bases remaining between them. The CDR3 covers 14 residues. Germline loops: CDR1 SGDLS, CDR2 YYNGEE. DNA for the CDR3: TGTGCCAGCAGCGTGGGACTGACACAAGAGACCCAGTACTTC. Amino acid sequence: CASSVGLTQETQYF.

This chain uses TRBV29-1 with TRBJ2-2; possibly TRBD1 for D (5 bases). The germline CDR1 and CDR2 sequences are SQVTM and ANQGSEA. The CDR3 covers 12 residues. Deletions cut 4 bases from V and 5 bases from J, with 8 bases between. The CDR3 DNA sequence: TGCAGCGTTGTGCCAGGGACCGGGGAGCTGTTTTTT. The encoded protein is CSVVPGTGELFF.

V is TRBV12-3 or TRBV12-4 and J is TRBJ1-2, with D tentatively TRBD1 (5 bases). CDR3 length equals 13 residues. Trimming took off 3 bases at V and 7 bases at J, with 12 bases between the two ends. CDR3 sequence (DNA): TGTGCCAGCAGTTTGGGCCAGGGATCTGGCTACACCTTC. Encoded protein: CASSLGQGSGYTF.